This record concerns one T cell receptor beta chain sequence. Its antigen is currently not known. This entry is derived from a study of monozygotic twins with inflammatory bowel disease (dated by TCRdb to the late 2010s). Notes on the research overall: A total of around 30 monozygotic twin pairs were included in the full study, comprising nine German pairs (four IBD-concordant, five IBD-discordant) and 19 IBD-discordant Danish pairs. Disease-associated traits were sought mainly through comparisons between IBD patients and their genetically identical healthy co-twins within discordant pairs. Each individual had, on average, about 151 000 unique TCRalpha sequences and 181 000 unique TCRbeta sequences available for analysis. The paper as a whole reports these results and caveats: The analysis was unable to tell different T cell subtypes apart. Measured by the inverse Simpson index, TCRbeta repertoire diversity was lower in IBD patients than in their healthy co-twins. The results gave no support for a single strong signal or clonotype linked to IBD. Repertoire similarity did not differ between concordant and discordant twins, possibly due to limited statistical power. IBD patients shared fewer clonotypes with other individuals than healthy twins did, most markedly in patients showing signs of disease activity. Because patients were on differing immunosuppressive treatments, the repertoires may have picked up extra background noise and inter-individual variability.

From each donor, a roughly 2.6 ml peripheral blood sample was collected into PAXgene tubes and stored at -80 degrees C. Without any T cell sorting, total RNA was extracted from whole blood using the PAXgene blood miRNA kit on an automated QIAcube. Peripheral blood from monozygotic twin pairs who were concordant or discordant for inflammatory bowel disease underwent deep TCRalpha and TCRbeta repertoire profiling using unique molecular barcoding. Smoking habits were recorded for all twin pairs, with individuals classified as current, former or never smokers. Receptors were amplified or captured by 5' RACE. For each TCR library, roughly 3,600 ng of total RNA was used. For each sample, cDNA synthesis with SMARTScribe reverse transcriptase was split into eight separate reactions. During cDNA synthesis, template switching introduced unique molecular identifiers that contained a 6-nucleotide sample barcode. TCRalpha and TCRbeta cDNA was amplified by two nested PCRs of approximately 17 and 9 cycles, with bead purification after each PCR. Before amplification, the cDNA was both treated with uracil DNA-glycosylase and purified with the QIAquick PCR purification kit. The second PCR was the step at which Illumina TruSeq-compatible adapters and sample-specific barcodes were added. Library quality and concentration were assessed using TapeStation and Qubit, and roughly 5.5 ng of each library was pooled. Sequencing of the pooled libraries was done on an Illumina HiSeq2500 single-index Rapid Run using custom sequencing primers and 2 x 100 bp reads. Concerning the study's data processing: UMI-based consensus assembly with MiGEC version 1.2.6 was used to correct PCR and sequencing errors. MiXCR version 2.1.1 handled V(D)J alignment, clonotype assembly and CDR3 extraction. Normalisation of gene usage, clonotype sharing and MAIT/NKT TCR abundance was achieved by analysing the top 1000, 10 000 and 20 000 clonotypes per sample. After downsampling to 27 000 UMIs, diversity was calculated as the inverse Simpson index using the vegan R package. Paired Mann-Whitney U tests on discordant twin pairs were used, with Benjamini-Hochberg multiple-testing correction. After reprocessing by TCRdb, each CDR3 protein sequence is one entry, and no DNA is given. The V and J calls were not made by the authors but by TCRdb's processing. The data table for this sample lists around 410,000 distinct CDR3 sequences. Jointly, the top ten make up around 2.3% of the sample.

CDR1 and CDR2 are read off the germline V gene as SGHTA and FQGNSA. The CDR3 holds 20 amino acids from the cysteine to the phenylalanine. Only the protein is available. This TCR was recovered from a human donor with ulcerative colitis or Crohn's disease, or a healthy co-twin of an affected twin (not recorded which). The sequence joins TRBV7-2 to TRBJ2-3; the TCRdb call, TRBD1, lacks DNA for checking. The material sequenced was blood. The CDR3 region reads CASSLAAPLGGGGSRDTQYF. Joined to the reference TRBV7-2 and TRBJ2-3 proteins, this CDR3 gives the full variable domain: GAGVSQSPSNKVTEKGKDVELRCDPISGHTALYWYRQSLGQGLEFLIYFQGNSAPDKSGLPSDRFSAERTGGSVSTLTIQRTQQEDSAVYLCASSLAAPLGGGGSRDTQYFGPGTRLTVL.